Sequencing of this T cell receptor beta chain was carried out in a study of regulatory T cells in long-lasting Graves disease. The study, taken as a whole, reports: Persistent Graves' patients possessed reduced TCR diversity relative to recently diagnosed ones.

As to time point: newly diagnosed GD, antithyroid drugs for less than 3 months. Preparation of the TCR library used RNA extracted from PBMCs. V gave up 2 bases and J gave up 7 bases; unmatched junction bases: 10. CDR1 is SGHVS, CDR2 FQNEAQ, per germline. The CDR3 is 16 residues long. HTBI primers from iRepertoire and Arm-PCR of CDR3 regions yielded the TCR beta libraries. One entry per CDR3 protein, called by TCRdb with MiXCR from the multiplex PCR reads. The table includes some 250,000 distinct CDR3 sequences, 15% to 20% detected once. This clonotype has a count of ten or more. What it binds is not known. The sample was also linked to a second study, of T cells in Graves' hyperthyroidism and ophthalmopathy.

The V gene is TRBV7-8, the J gene TRBJ1-5; 8 bases line up with TRBD1. Sequenced here: peripheral blood mononuclear cells (PBMCs), sampled at new diagnosis, from a patient treated with antithyroid drugs. This sequence originates from a woman aged 30 to 39 with Graves disease. The DNA for the CDR3 is TGTGCCAGCAGCTTATTCAGGACAGGGTTCAACCAGCCCCAGCATTTT. Protein sequence: CASSLFRTGFNQPQHF.